The clone carrying this T cell receptor beta chain is termed medium-sized. Indicated time point: sample taken at primary tumor resection. Whole RNA from tumor, nontumor lung or frozen PBMC was sequenced unsorted. From the 5' RACE reads, TCRdb called clonotypes with MiXCR, one entry per CDR3 protein. This table holds about 48,000 distinct CDR3 sequences, approximately 5% found once. V dropped 6 bases and J dropped 2 bases, with 14 bases sitting between them. Germline V gene lookup returns CDR1 MDHEN and CDR2 SYDVKM. The CDR3 covers 14 residues. This record belongs to a study of spatial heterogeneity in lung cancer.

The TCR originated in a male donor with early-stage non-small cell lung cancer. The sample here was PBMCs, taken at surgery. The genes are TRBV28 and TRBJ2-7; D gene uncertain. The CDR3 loop reads CASSSASGPYEQYF. The CDR3 coding sequence is TGTGCCAGCAGCTCCGCCTCGGGTCCCTACGAGCAGTACTTC. Supplemented by reference TRBV28 and TRBJ2-7, the full variable domain reads DVKVTQSSRYLVKRTGEKVFLECVQDMDHENMFWYRQDPGLGLRLIYFSYDVKMKEKGDIPEGYSVSREKKERFSLILESASTNQTSMYLCASSSASGPYEQYFGPGTRLTVT.